These 30 T cell receptor beta chains share one sample of origin, sequenced in a study of cytomegalovirus exposure and HLA in healthy donors. The PCR contained 60 Vbeta and 13 Jbeta primers. TCRdb's copy holds only in-frame clones and misses some; the assay was immunoSEQ multiplex PCR. Among 150,000 to 200,000 clones, around four fifths were seen once, and the ten largest hold approximately 4%. The source material was PBMCs. The receptors originated from a man aged 45-65 years in good health and CMV-seropositive.

This clone has only a few counts. The chain couples TRBV4-1 to TRBJ1-4, with TRBD1 matching over 9 bases. The CDR3 sequence is 15 residues long. Germline lookup yields CDR1 MGHRA and CDR2 YSYEKL. Losses at the gene ends were 4 bases for V and 6 bases for J; bases not matched to a gene: 6. The CDR3 spells CASSRNRGRDEKLFF. DNA of the CDR3: TGCGCCAGCAGCCGTAACAGGGGGCGCGATGAAAAACTGTTTTTT.

The genes are TRBV19 and TRBJ2-5, with 7 positions matching TRBD1. V was pared by 4 bases and J by 1 base, with 6 bases of the junction left unmatched. CDR1 is LNHDA, CDR2 SQIVND, per germline (reference sequence). The CDR3 loop spans 15 amino acids. CDR3 bases: TGTGCCAGTAGTACCCCCGGGACAGCCCAAGAGACCCAGTACTTC. Its protein is CASSTPGTAQETQYF.

The chain has TRBV7-6 and TRBJ2-1; TRBD2 is a possible D gene (6 bases). The germline CDR1 and CDR2 sequences are SGHVS and FNYEAQ. The CDR3 runs 15 residues. Trimming shortened V by 2 bases and J by 4 bases, and 12 bases separated the two germline ends. The CDR3 DNA reads as TGTGCCAGCAGCTTACCCACTCGGGGGTACAATGAGCAGTTCTTC. This sequence encodes CASSLPTRGYNEQFF.

CDR3 residues: CAWTPGLGPRISYEQYF. The CDR3 coding sequence is TGTGCCTGGACTCCGGGACTAGGCCCTCGTATCTCCTACGAGCAGTACTTC. This chain connects TRBV30 to TRBJ2-7; 8 nucleotides agree with TRBD2. V was clipped by 4 bases and J by 0 bases; unmatched bases: 14. The CDR3 consists of 17 residues. Germline V gene data show CDR1 as GTSNPN and CDR2 as SVGIG (reference sequence).

V gene TRBV5-1 combines with J gene TRBJ1-3; no definite D call. CDR1 and CDR2 (germline): SGHRS, YFSETQ. The CDR3 covers 13 residues. The germline V and J ends were trimmed by 5 bases and 2 bases, with 8 bases remaining between them. CDR3 in amino acids: CASRSVPGNTIYF. CDR3 sequence (DNA): TGCGCCAGCAGGTCAGTGCCTGGAAACACCATATATTTT.

This chain uses TRBV5-1 with TRBJ2-7, with TRBD2 as a possible D gene (6 bases). Trimming took 3 bases from V and 2 from J, leaving 18 bases between them. The CDR3 length is 16 residues. Germline-derived CDR1 and CDR2 are SGHRS and YFSETQ. CDR3 loop: CASSSPAGRMTYEQYF. The CDR3 DNA sequence: TGCGCCAGCAGCTCCCCGGCGGGACGGATGACCTACGAGCAGTACTTC.

This chain joins TRBV9 and TRBJ1-1; D might be TRBD1 (5 bases). Germline CDR1 reads SGDLS; CDR2 reads YYNGEE. V lost 3 bases to trimming and J lost 0 bases, with 12 bases between them. CDR3 length: 15 amino acids. The CDR3 DNA reads as TGTGCCAGCAGCGCAACGGGACTTATGAACACTGAAGCTTTCTTT. Its translation is CASSATGLMNTEAFF.

The rearrangement uses TRBV28 and TRBJ2-5, with 12 nucleotides matching TRBD2. This CDR3 has 16 amino acids. Trimming took 1 base from V and 5 from J; bases not matched to a gene: 5. CDR1 is MDHEN, CDR2 SYDVKM, per germline. CDR3 region: CASSLLTSGGGETQYF. The CDR3 region has the DNA TGTGCCAGCAGTTTATTGACTAGCGGGGGTGGGGAGACCCAGTACTTC.

Written as DNA, the CDR3 is TGTGCCAGCAGCTTTCGGCAGGGAAGCACCGGGGAGCTGTTTTTT. It translates to CASSFRQGSTGELFF. This chain uses TRBV6-5 with TRBJ2-2; possible D gene TRBD1, 5 bases. CDR3 length equals 15 residues. V lost 6 bases and J lost 4, with 15 bases in between. Per germline, CDR1 MNHEY and CDR2 SVGAGI.

Remarks on this clone: Mismatch with germline at one junction end may stem from a read error. The chain has TRBV7-9 and TRBJ1-4, with a weak D call TRBD1 (6 bases). The CDR3 totals 15 residues. Per germline, CDR1 SEHNR and CDR2 FQNEAQ (reference sequence). The CDR3 nucleotides read TGTTCCAGCAGCTTAGCAGGGGATATTAATGAAGAACTGTTTTTT. Its protein product is CSSSLAGDINEELFF.

The V gene is TRBV29-1, the J gene TRBJ2-6, with D unresolved. Trimming left V 6 bases short and J 4 bases short, with 4 bases between. The germline V gene encodes CDR1 SQVTM and CDR2 ANQGSEA. The CDR3 spans 11 residues. The CDR3 bases are TGCAGCGTGTCGGGGGCCAACGTCCTGACTTTC. Residues: CSVSGANVLTF.

The rearrangement uses TRBV28 and TRBJ2-5; 11 nucleotides line up with TRBD1. CDR3 length: 13 amino acids. The germline CDR1 and CDR2 sequences are MDHEN and SYDVKM. V shed 2 bases, J shed 11 bases, and the junction held 4 bases outside the gene matches. The CDR3 region is CASSLPWDRGQYF. The CDR3 nucleotides are TGTGCCAGCAGTTTACCCTGGGACAGGGGGCAGTACTTC.

The chain joins TRBV5-1 to TRBJ1-6; D is unclear. CDR3 length equals 14 residues. V was trimmed by 7 bases and J by 5 bases, leaving 13 bases between them. The germline gives CDR1 SGHRS, CDR2 YFSETQ. This CDR3 is CASRGLQNNSPLHF. In DNA, the CDR3 is TGCGCCAGCCGAGGGTTACAGAATAATTCACCCCTCCACTTT.

V gene TRBV29-1 combines with J gene TRBJ2-1, with D possibly TRBD2 on 7 matching bases. There are 12 residues in the CDR3. Germline V gene lookup returns CDR1 SQVTM and CDR2 ANQGSEA. The V end lost 4 bases, the J end lost 9 bases, and 13 bases lay between the germline ends. The CDR3 region is CSVGLGGPEQFF. The CDR3 DNA sequence: TGCAGCGTTGGTCTGGGGGGGCCTGAGCAGTTCTTC.

This sequence joins TRBV6-5 and TRBJ2-3; D uncertain. CDR3 length: 14 amino acids. The V end was cut by 3 bases, the J end by 2 bases, with 9 bases between. Germline lookup yields CDR1 MNHEY and CDR2 SVGAGI. CDR3 sequence (DNA): TGTGCCAGCAGTTATTTGGCCGACACAGATACGCAGTATTTT. It is translated as CASSYLADTDTQYF.

The chain carries TRBV28 and TRBJ1-2; TRBD1 matches at 7 bases. The CDR3 is 12 residues long. CDR1 is MDHEN and CDR2 is SYDVKM in the germline V gene. The V and J ends lost 8 bases and 4 bases, in that order; junction bases with no gene match: 4. The CDR3, as DNA: TGTGCCAGCGAGGGGGCCCGCTATGGCTACACCTTC. It translates to CASEGARYGYTF.

This chain links TRBV9 with TRBJ1-5; perhaps TRBD1 as D (5 bases). Trimming took 2 bases from V and 5 from J, leaving 14 bases between them. CDR3 size: 15 residues. Germline V lookup: CDR1 SGDLS, CDR2 YYNGEE. The CDR3 region is CASSVGRGLDQPQHF. CDR3 coding DNA: TGTGCCAGCAGCGTGGGGCGGGGACTCGATCAGCCCCAGCATTTT.

Written as DNA, the CDR3 is TGTGCCAGCAGTTTAGGGAGGGTAATCAATGAGCAGTTCTTC. This gives the protein CASSLGRVINEQFF. This chain joins TRBV28 and TRBJ2-1; the match to TRBD2 covers 7 bases. Germline CDR1 MDHEN, CDR2 SYDVKM. The CDR3 is 14 residues long. V lost 2 bases and J lost 6; bases outside the gene matches: 4.

This chain connects TRBV4-2 to TRBJ1-1; TRBD1 is a possible D gene (5 bases). This CDR3 is built from 14 residues. Germline lookup yields CDR1 LGHNA and CDR2 YNFKEQ. Trimming pared 2 bases from V and 1 base from J, leaving 8 bases between. The CDR3 reads CASSQFGQNTEAFF. CDR3 bases: TGTGCCAGCAGCCAATTTGGACAGAACACTGAAGCTTTCTTT.

The rearrangement uses TRBV29-1 and TRBJ2-5; 7 bases align to TRBD2. CDR3 length: 13 amino acids. Trimming at V came to 6 bases and at J to 3 bases, leaving 7 bases not matched to a gene. The V gene's germline CDR1 is SQVTM and CDR2 ANQGSEA. CDR3 region: CSVDIRGEETQYF. CDR3 coding DNA: TGCAGCGTCGATATCCGGGGGGAAGAGACCCAGTACTTC.

The chain is built from TRBV7-6 and TRBJ1-5; 10 bases agree with TRBD1. V was clipped by 5 bases and J by 4 bases; unmatched bases: 11. Germline V gene data show CDR1 as SGHVS and CDR2 as FNYEAQ. The CDR3 totals 17 residues. The CDR3 loop is CASSEPTKGQGNQPQHF. The CDR3 DNA reads TGTGCCAGCAGCGAGCCGACCAAGGGACAGGGGAATCAGCCCCAGCATTTT.

This chain links TRBV6-6 with TRBJ2-3; D is perhaps TRBD2 (7 bases). V lost 2 bases and J lost 7, with 16 bases in between. The CDR3 sequence is 15 residues long. Germline V CDR1 and CDR2: MNHNY, SVGAGI (reference sequence). DNA for the CDR3: TGTGCCAGCAGTTACCCCACGGAGGGGGGGTATACGCAGTATTTT. Its translation: CASSYPTEGGYTQYF.

The chain joins TRBV28 to TRBJ2-5; D not certain. Judging by the DNA end, TRBJ2-7 fits better; the J call may be wrong. The CDR3 is 11 amino acids. Per germline, CDR1 MDHEN and CDR2 SYDVKM. The CDR3 is CASSFQVEQYF. Written as DNA, the CDR3 is TGTGCCAGCAGTTTCCAGGTCGAGCAGTACTTC.

This chain connects TRBV4-1 to TRBJ2-7, with 16 nucleotides matching TRBD2. Germline V gene lookup returns CDR1 MGHRA and CDR2 YSYEKL. Germline trimming cut 0 bases from V and 1 base from J; bases unmatched to any gene: 6. The CDR3 spans 19 residues. The CDR3 reads CASSQDRGTSGRVSYEQYF. For the CDR3, the DNA is TGCGCCAGCAGCCAAGATCGGGGGACTAGCGGGAGGGTTTCCTACGAGCAGTACTTC.

V is TRBV9 and J is TRBJ2-3; no reliable D call. This CDR3 comprises 14 residues. Trimming removed 0 bases at V and 1 base at J, with 6 bases between. Germline assignment: CDR1 SGDLS and CDR2 YYNGEE. CDR3: CASSVAFGTDTQYF. In DNA form, the CDR3 reads TGTGCCAGCAGCGTAGCTTTTGGCACAGATACGCAGTATTTT.

The chain has TRBV6-4 and TRBJ2-7; 7 bases fit TRBD1. The germline V gene has CDR1 MRHNA and CDR2 SNTAGT. This CDR3 has 16 residues. J lost 4 bases, V lost 6 bases, and 15 bases had no gene match. The CDR3 loop reads CASRTPRQGSGYEQYF. As DNA, the CDR3 is TGTGCCAGCAGGACCCCTAGACAGGGTTCGGGGTACGAGCAGTACTTC.

V usage is TRBV15 and J usage is TRBJ1-2; TRBD1 matches 8 bases. The CDR3 contains 13 residues. Germline V gene sequence: CDR1 LNHNV, CDR2 YYDKDF (reference sequence). With V trimmed by 5 bases and J by 2 bases, 1 base remained unmatched. Here the CDR3 reads CATSRDRNYGYTF. CDR3 DNA sequence: TGTGCCACCAGCCGGGACAGGAACTATGGCTACACCTTC.

Concerning this clone itself: This sample also contains other DNA sequences that code for the same CDR3. The chain recombines TRBV6-6 with TRBJ2-7; perhaps TRBD1 as D (5 bases). Germline loops: CDR1 MNHNY, CDR2 SVGAGI (reference sequence). Trimming shortened V by 2 bases and J by 6 bases, and 14 bases separated the two germline ends. This CDR3 has 14 residues. CDR3 coding DNA: TGTGCCAGCAGTTACCGGGCAGGGCAAGGCGAGCAGTACTTC. It translates to CASSYRAGQGEQYF.

V gene TRBV29-1 combines with J gene TRBJ2-7; 7 bases match TRBD1. Germline V gene data show CDR1 as SQVTM and CDR2 as ANQGSEA. V trimming: 7 bases; J trimming: 3 bases; junction bases outside the gene matches: 9. The CDR3 totals 13 residues. CDR3 bases: TGCAGCGCCATCCTTACAGGGGTCTACGAGCAGTACTTC. It encodes CSAILTGVYEQYF.

The rearrangement uses TRBV29-1 and TRBJ2-7; a weak D match, TRBD2 (5 bases). The length of the CDR3 is 12 residues. From germline, CDR1 is SQVTM and CDR2 ANQGSEA. V lost 1 base to trimming and J lost 6 bases, with 10 bases between them. In DNA form, the CDR3 reads TGCAGCGTTGAAGTGCGGGCGGGCGAGCAGTACTTC. Protein sequence: CSVEVRAGEQYF.